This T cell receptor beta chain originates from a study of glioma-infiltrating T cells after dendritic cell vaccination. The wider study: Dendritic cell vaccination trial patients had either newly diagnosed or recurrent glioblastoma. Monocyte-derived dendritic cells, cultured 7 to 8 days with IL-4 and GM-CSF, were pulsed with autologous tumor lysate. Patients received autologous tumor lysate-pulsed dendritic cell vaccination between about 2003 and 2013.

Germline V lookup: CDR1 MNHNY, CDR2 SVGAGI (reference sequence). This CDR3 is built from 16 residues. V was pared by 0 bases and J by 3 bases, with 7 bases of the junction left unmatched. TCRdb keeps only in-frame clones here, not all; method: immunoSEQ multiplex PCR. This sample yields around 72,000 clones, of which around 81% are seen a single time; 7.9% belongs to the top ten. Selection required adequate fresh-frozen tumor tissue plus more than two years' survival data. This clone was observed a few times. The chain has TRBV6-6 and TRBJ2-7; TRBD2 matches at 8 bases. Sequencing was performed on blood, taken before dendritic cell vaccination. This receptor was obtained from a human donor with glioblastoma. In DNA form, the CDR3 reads TGTGCCAGCAGTTACTCGAGCGGGGGAGGCATCTACGAGCAGTACTTC. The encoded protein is CASSYSSGGGIYEQYF.